Following are 29 T cell receptor beta chains from one sample sequenced in a study of T-cell reconstitution after alpha-beta-depleted transplantation in children. The TCRbeta library incorporated unique molecular identifiers. TCRdb re-called the PCR reads with MiXCR, one entry per CDR3 protein. There are 450,000 to 600,000 distinct CDR3 sequences in the sample; over 9.5% occur only once, and 2% lies in the top ten. This specimen was PBMCs, taken before TCRalphabeta/CD19-depleted stem cell transplant. The source of these receptors is a child under 10 years old with inherited bone marrow failure, due to receive a stem cell transplant.

This clonotype was seen ten or more times. The rearrangement uses TRBV2 and TRBJ2-5; 7 nucleotides match TRBD1. V trimming: 8 bases; J trimming: 5 bases; junction bases outside the gene matches: 8. This CDR3 region has 13 residues. Germline V gives CDR1 SNHLY, CDR2 FYNNEI. Here the CDR3 DNA reads TGTGCCAGCGGGGGACAGCCCATGGAGACCCAGTACTTC. This sequence encodes CASGGQPMETQYF.

This clonotype was recorded a few times. This rearrangement joins TRBV5-4 to TRBJ2-7; 7 nucleotides match TRBD1. This CDR3 contains 15 residues. With 2 bases clipped from V and 0 bases from J, the junction kept 5 bases outside the gene matches. Germline V gene sequence: CDR1 SGHNT, CDR2 YYREEE (reference sequence). The CDR3 is CASSFDRDNSYEQYF. CDR3 DNA: TGTGCCAGCAGCTTTGACAGGGACAACTCCTACGAGCAGTACTTC.

The rearrangement uses TRBV20-1 and TRBJ2-1; no clear D gene. This CDR3 spans 14 amino acids. CDR1 is DFQATT, CDR2 SNEGSKA, per germline (reference sequence). Trimming removed 6 bases from V and 4 bases from J, with 16 bases in between. The CDR3 sequence is CSAIGAIVYNEQFF. CDR3 sequence (DNA): TGCAGTGCGATTGGAGCTATAGTATACAATGAGCAGTTCTTC.

This clonotype showed up just a few times. The chain carries TRBV5-1 and TRBJ2-5; 8 positions match TRBD2. Germline lookup yields CDR1 SGHRS and CDR2 YFSETQ. V was clipped by 0 bases and J by 5 bases; unmatched bases: 6. The CDR3 extends over 15 amino acids. This chain's CDR3 is CASSLVLAVGETQYF. The CDR3 DNA reads TGCGCCAGCAGCTTGGTACTAGCGGTAGGGGAGACCCAGTACTTC.

This clonotype was observed many times. V usage is TRBV5-1 and J usage is TRBJ1-3; D unclear. Trimming took off 4 bases at V and 4 bases at J, with 15 bases between the two ends. In germline, CDR1 is SGHRS, CDR2 YFSETQ. CDR3 length: 15 residues. CDR3 in DNA: TGCGCCAGCAGCCCGACCGCCCTCTCGGGAAACACCATATATTTT. Encoded protein: CASSPTALSGNTIYF. Variable domain in full (rest from reference TRBV5-1 and TRBJ1-3): KAGVTQTPRYLIKTRGQQVTLSCSPISGHRSVSWYQQTPGQGLQFLFEYFSETQRNKGNFPGRFSGRQFSNSRSEMNVSTLELGDSALYLCASSPTALSGNTIYFGEGSWLTVV.

This clonotype was detected ten times or more. This chain joins TRBV28 and TRBJ2-1; D uncertain. Between the trimmed V and J ends, which lost 6 bases and 7 bases, there was a span of 10 bases. Germline lookup yields CDR1 MDHEN and CDR2 SYDVKM. The CDR3 is made up of 12 amino acids. CDR3 amino acids: CASSPVLNEQFF. DNA of the CDR3: TGTGCCAGCAGCCCGGTCCTAAATGAGCAGTTCTTC.

This clonotype was picked up a small number of times. The chain combines TRBV5-6 with TRBJ2-3; 9 bases are shared with TRBD2. The CDR3 spans 16 residues. V shed 3 bases, J shed 1 base, and the junction held 6 bases outside the gene matches. Germline V lookup: CDR1 SGHDT, CDR2 YYEEEE. DNA of the CDR3: TGTGCCAGCAGCTCCACGCGGACTAGCGGCACAGATACGCAGTATTTT. Translated: CASSSTRTSGTDTQYF.

This chain joins TRBV7-2 and TRBJ2-1; 10 bases are shared with TRBD2. Germline values: CDR1 SGHTA, CDR2 FQGNSA. The CDR3 extends over 16 amino acids. With V trimmed by 4 bases and J by 4 bases, 7 bases remained unmatched. This chain's CDR3 is CASSSHGTSEYNEQFF. The CDR3 region has the DNA TGTGCCAGCAGCTCGCACGGGACTAGCGAGTACAATGAGCAGTTCTTC.

Comment on this clonotype: A much larger clone sits a single nucleotide away, making a read error possible. The chain combines TRBV6-1 with TRBJ1-2; D may be TRBD1 (5 bases). The germline gives CDR1 MNHNS, CDR2 SASEGT. The CDR3 consists of 14 residues. Deletions cut 0 bases from V and 6 bases from J, with 11 bases between. As DNA, the CDR3 is TGTGCCAGCAGTGAAGCCGACGGACACGATGGCTACACCTTC. Its translation is CASSEADGHDGYTF.

This clonotype was picked up many times. The chain has TRBV12-3 or TRBV12-4 and TRBJ2-7; TRBD2 matches 10 bases. CDR3 size: 14 residues. The J segment lost 4 bases and the V segment lost 6 bases, leaving 6 bases of the junction unmatched. The CDR3 reads CASSLLAGSYEQYF. CDR3 in DNA: TGTGCCAGCAGCTTACTAGCGGGGTCTTACGAGCAGTACTTC.

V gene TRBV7-9 combines with J gene TRBJ2-3; TRBD1 matches at 10 bases. The CDR3 loop spans 14 amino acids. Germline V gives CDR1 SEHNR, CDR2 FQNEAQ (reference sequence). After removal of 7 bases from V and 10 bases from J, the junction contained 11 bases not matched to a gene. For the CDR3, the DNA is TGTGCCAGCACCTGGGACAGGGGATCTCGGGCGCAGTATTTT. Translated: CASTWDRGSRAQYF. Full variable domain (remainder filled in from reference TRBV7-9 and TRBJ2-3): DTGVSQNPRHKITKRGQNVTFRCDPISEHNRLYWYRQTLGQGPEFLTYFQNEAQLEKSRLLSDRFSAERPKGSFSTLEIQRTEQGDSAMYLCASTWDRGSRAQYFGPGTRLTVL.

Turning to this clonotype: With a much larger clone just one base away, this may be a read error. This CDR3 fails to terminate in the conserved phenylalanine or tryptophan, so it likely reflects a read error. CDR3 in DNA: TGCGCCAGCAGCCCGGGCGGGAGAATCTACAATGAGCAGTTCCTC. It yields the protein CASSPGGRIYNEQFL. The chain uses TRBV5-1 and TRBJ2-1; 7 nucleotides align to TRBD2. Germline CDR1 and CDR2: SGHRS and YFSETQ. Trimming took 4 bases from V and 3 from J; bases not matched to a gene: 7. The CDR3 totals 15 residues.

V gene TRBV28 combines with J gene TRBJ2-1; 7 bases match TRBD2. V dropped 3 bases and J dropped 4; count of bases not matched to a gene: 9. The length of the CDR3 is 16 residues. Germline assignment: CDR1 MDHEN and CDR2 SYDVKM. The CDR3 protein is CASSFLREVLYNEQFF. The CDR3 DNA reads as TGTGCCAGCAGTTTTCTCCGGGAGGTCCTTTACAATGAGCAGTTCTTC.

This rearrangement joins TRBV29-1 to TRBJ1-5; D perhaps matches TRBD1 (5 bases). The V end was cut by 4 bases, the J end by 12 bases, with 16 bases between. The CDR3 runs to 12 residues. Germline V gives CDR1 SQVTM, CDR2 ANQGSEA. CDR3 in amino acids: CSVVGGEGDQHF. The CDR3 DNA reads as TGCAGCGTTGTTGGGGGGGAGGGAGACCAGCATTTT.

The chain uses TRBV2 and TRBJ2-3, with a tentative D call TRBD2 (7 bases). Germline assignment: CDR1 SNHLY and CDR2 FYNNEI. Trimming removed 4 bases at V and 1 base at J, with 12 bases between. The CDR3 is 15 residues long. The CDR3 DNA is TGTGCCAGCAGTGCTTTGCGGGGGCGCACAGATACGCAGTATTTT. Its translation: CASSALRGRTDTQYF.

This clonotype was found once. J is TRBJ2-1 and V is TRBV19, with 9 bases identical to TRBD2. The CDR3 runs to 16 residues. With V trimmed by 6 bases and J by 8 bases, 14 bases remained unmatched. Germline CDR1 reads LNHDA; CDR2 reads SQIVND (reference sequence). The DNA of the CDR3 is TGTGCCAGTAGCGACCAACTGGTAGCGGGAGTTTATGAGCAGTTCTTC. It specifies CASSDQLVAGVYEQFF.

This clonotype was seen ten or more times. The rearrangement uses TRBV5-4 and TRBJ2-7; TRBD1 matches 10 bases. The V and J ends lost 3 bases and 5 bases, in that order; junction bases with no gene match: 5. Germline CDR1 is SGHNT and CDR2 is YYREEE (reference sequence). This CDR3 has 14 residues. The CDR3: CASSSRDRGHEQYF. The CDR3 DNA follows: TGTGCCAGCAGCTCGAGGGACAGGGGCCACGAGCAGTACTTC.

The chain recombines TRBV12-3 or TRBV12-4 with TRBJ2-7; D is perhaps TRBD2 (5 bases). This CDR3 is built from 15 residues. V was clipped by 5 bases and J by 0 bases, with 14 bases between them. In DNA form, the CDR3 reads TGTGCCAGCAGTAACTACCGGGAAAGCTCCTACGAGCAGTACTTC. Amino acids: CASSNYRESSYEQYF.

There are many counts of this clonotype. The rearrangement joins TRBV5-1 to TRBJ2-3; unclear D gene. CDR1 and CDR2 (germline): SGHRS, YFSETQ. The length of the CDR3 is 19 residues. The V gene lost 5 bases and the J gene lost 3 bases, with 28 bases spanning the gap. The CDR3: CASRKSEAIKGPYTDTQYF. The CDR3 region has the DNA TGCGCCAGCAGGAAGTCCGAGGCTATTAAGGGTCCCTATACAGATACGCAGTATTTT.

To note about this clonotype: This may be a read error: a much more frequent sequence differs by one nucleotide. The chain combines TRBV28 with TRBJ2-1, with D possibly TRBD1 on 5 matching bases. Germline V gene sequence: CDR1 MDHEN, CDR2 SYDVKM. CDR3 length: 14 amino acids. The CDR3 region is CASSPSGRGNEHFF. Written as DNA, the CDR3 is TGTGCCAGCAGTCCTTCCGGAAGGGGCAATGAGCATTTCTTC.

There are a few counts of this clonotype. In DNA form, the CDR3 reads TGTGCCAGCAGTTACGGGGAAAACTGGGGTGGCTACACCTTC. Translated, it gives CASSYGENWGGYTF. The chain joins TRBV6-5 to TRBJ1-2; no reliable D call. With 2 bases removed from V and 7 bases from J, the gap between germline ends came to 14 bases. The germline gives CDR1 MNHEY, CDR2 SVGAGI. The CDR3 loop spans 14 amino acids.

The chain joins TRBV7-2 to TRBJ2-7; D tentatively reads TRBD1 or TRBD2 (5 bases each). The length of the CDR3 is 14 residues. CDR1 is SGHTA and CDR2 is FQGNSA in the germline V gene. V lost 5 bases and J 6 bases, leaving 17 bases between the germline ends. CDR3 in DNA: TGTGCCAGCAGCCCCCTCACGTGGGGGTGCGAGCAGTACTTC. Translation: CASSPLTWGCEQYF.

This clonotype was observed many times. The chain joins TRBV27 to TRBJ2-7, with D perhaps TRBD2 (5 bases). From germline, CDR1 is MNHEY and CDR2 SMNVEV (reference sequence). CDR3 length: 12 residues. V was trimmed by 6 bases and J by 5 bases, leaving 11 bases between them. The CDR3 DNA reads as TGTGCCAGCAGCCCTGACTACCACGAGCAGTACTTC. Its protein product is CASSPDYHEQYF.

The chain combines TRBV7-1 with TRBJ2-2, with 12 bases identical to TRBD2. TRBV7-1 has ORF status, its function being uncertain. Unmatched junction bases numbered 21, after V lost 6 bases and J lost 1 base. The CDR3 is 22 amino acids. The CDR3 loop is CASSHWGQHGQTSGRNTGELFF. CDR3 sequence (DNA): TGTGCCAGCAGTCACTGGGGGCAACACGGCCAGACTAGCGGGAGGAACACCGGGGAGCTGTTTTTT.

Concerning this clonotype: A much larger clone differs from this one at a single base, so this may be a read error. The J gene is TRBJ2-2, the V gene TRBV6-1, with unresolved D. CDR1 and CDR2 from the germline V gene are MNHNS and SASEGT. The CDR3 covers 15 residues. Between the trimmed V and J ends, which lost 7 bases and 0 bases, there was a span of 12 bases. This CDR3 is CASNSQWANTGELFF. CDR3 nucleotide sequence: TGTGCCAGCAATAGTCAGTGGGCGAACACCGGGGAGCTGTTTTTT.

This clonotype was seen repeatedly, ten times or more. The chain joins TRBV12-3 or TRBV12-4 to TRBJ1-2; weak D call: TRBD1 (6 bases). This CDR3 contains 15 residues. V gave up 5 bases and J gave up 4 bases, with 17 bases separating them. The CDR3 bases are TGTGCCAGCAGTCACCCCGGAGTGGGGGCCTATGGCTACACCTTC. Its protein is CASSHPGVGAYGYTF.

This clonotype occurred many times. The chain employs TRBV15 and TRBJ2-5; TRBD1 is a possible D gene (6 bases). This CDR3 is built from 14 residues. In germline, CDR1 is LNHNV, CDR2 YYDKDF (reference sequence). With 2 bases removed from V and 1 base from J, the gap between germline ends came to 8 bases. CDR3 bases: TGTGCCACCAGCAGAACAGGGCCCCAAGAGACCCAGTACTTC. Translating it yields CATSRTGPQETQYF.

In this sample, this clonotype turned up many times. The rearrangement links TRBV2 to TRBJ2-1, with 10 bases matching TRBD2. This CDR3 contains 20 residues. With 1 base clipped from V and 5 bases from J, the junction kept 17 bases outside the gene matches. Germline V gene lookup returns CDR1 SNHLY and CDR2 FYNNEI. CDR3 amino acids: CASSEGTHGGLAGAHNEQFF. Written as DNA, the CDR3 is TGTGCCAGCAGTGAAGGGACCCACGGGGGGCTAGCGGGAGCACACAATGAGCAGTTCTTC.

This clonotype was observed many times. This chain connects TRBV9 to TRBJ2-7, with D possibly TRBD1 on 5 matching bases. Germline V CDR1 and CDR2: SGDLS, YYNGEE. The CDR3 covers 14 residues. Between the trimmed V and J ends, which lost 3 bases and 0 bases, there was a span of 10 bases. CDR3 loop: CASSGGHFSYEQYF. The CDR3 DNA follows: TGTGCCAGCAGCGGCGGACACTTCTCCTACGAGCAGTACTTC.